This entry features one T cell receptor beta chain sequence. The data derive from a study of CD8 T cells in Susac syndrome. CDR3 size: 16 residues. J lost 5 bases, V lost 6 bases, and 10 bases had no gene match. Germline CDR1 and CDR2: LNHDA and SQIVND (reference sequence). RNA, at about 0.45 to 1 ug, was reverse transcribed with random hexamers. An immunoSEQ multiplex PCR generated amplified TCR beta CDR3 products spanning 54 Vbeta and 13 Jbeta. TCRdb recomputed calls from the immunoSEQ multiplex PCR reads with MiXCR, one row per CDR3 protein. The repertoire has about 300,000 distinct CDR3 sequences, 89% of them found once; the top ten carry approximately 0.18%. TCR beta sequencing was performed on blood CD8+ and CD4+ T cells. The multiple sclerosis control group consisted of treatment-naive patients whose relapsing-remitting disease, which was either stable or active, fulfilled revised McDonald criteria.

The sample comprised CD8+ T cells from PBMCs. This TCR came from a human donor with multiple sclerosis. The chain is built from TRBV19 and TRBJ1-1, with 12 bases identical to TRBD1. The CDR3 reads CASSTPGTGGLTEAFF. CDR3 DNA: TGTGCCAGTAGCACTCCCGGGACAGGGGGCTTGACTGAAGCTTTCTTT.